This is a list of T cell receptor beta chains from one sample in a study of T cell responses to AZD1222 COVID-19 vaccine. The method was immunoSEQ multiplex PCR; TCRdb's version includes in-frame clones alone and lacks a portion of them. The sample lists 150,000 to 200,000 clones, approximately 93% occurring once. The sample consisted of peripheral blood, taken on day 0 of AZD1222 vaccination. The origin of the receptors is an adult in good health. Each CDR3 is given with its conserved first and last residue. Each record gives: D gene, V gene, clone size, J gene, CDR3 DNA, CDR3 protein. A D gene is named only where the DNA matches it firmly. The listing skips clone size in some rows; elsewhere it reads once, few, many or a size class.

>NA|TRBV7-2|once|TRBJ1-3
TGTGCCAGCAGCTTAGTCCTGGGGGGAAACACCATATATTTT
CASSLVLGGNTIYF
>TRBD2|TRBV4-2|NA|TRBJ2-3
TGTGCCAGCAGCCAAGTCGGAGCGGGGGATACCACAGATACGCAGTATTTT
CASSQVGAGDTTDTQYF
>NA|TRBV7-9|NA|TRBJ1-6
TGTGCCAGCAGCTCGTCGAGTGGCCCCCTCCACTTT
CASSSSSGPLHF
>NA|TRBV15|NA|TRBJ2-3
TGTGCCACCAGCAGAAGTCCGGGACGACAAGCAGATACGCAGTATTTT
CATSRSPGRQADTQYF
>TRBD1|TRBV5-1|NA|TRBJ1-2
TGCGCCAGCAGCTGGGACAGCATCTATGGCTACACCTTC
CASSWDSIYGYTF
>NA|TRBV6-1|NA|TRBJ1-2
TGTGCCAGCAGTGAAAGGCTGGGGGGGATCTATGGCTACACCTTC
CASSERLGGIYGYTF
>TRBD1|TRBV4-1|NA|TRBJ1-5
TGCGCCAGCAGCCCATACAAAGGGGACAGGGGGCGGCTCAATCAGCCCCAGCATTTT
CASSPYKGDRGRLNQPQHF
>NA|TRBV4-1|NA|TRBJ1-1
TGCGCCAGCAGCCAACCTCTTCTTGGGCCGACTTCTGAAGCTTTCTTT
CASSQPLLGPTSEAFF
>NA|TRBV3-1/TRBV3-2|NA|TRBJ1-5
TGTGCCAGCAGCCCCCGGGACGGCAATCAGCCCCAGCATTTT
CASSPRDGNQPQHF
>NA|TRBV7-6|NA|TRBJ2-2
TGTGCCAGCAGCTTAAGCCAGTTTGGCACCGGGGAGCTGTTTTTT
CASSLSQFGTGELFF
>NA|TRBV24-1|NA|TRBJ1-1
TGTGCCACCACCTCGAACACTGAAGCTTTCTTT
CATTSNTEAFF
>NA|TRBV6-4|NA|TRBJ2-1
TGTGCCAGCAGTGAGAACCCGAGCTCCTACAATGAGCAGTTCTTC
CASSENPSSYNEQFF
>NA|TRBV18|NA|TRBJ1-6
TGTGCCAGCTCACCACAGGGGACACCGAATAATTCACCCCTCCACTTT
CASSPQGTPNNSPLHF
>NA|TRBV30|NA|TRBJ1-5
TGTGCCTGGAGTCTCGCGCGGCTGGGTCCCCAGCATTTT
CAWSLARLGPQHF
>NA|TRBV3-1/TRBV3-2|NA|TRBJ1-6
TGTGCCAGCAGCCCACGGACGGGGAATTCACCCCTCCACTTT
CASSPRTGNSPLHF
>TRBD1|TRBV2|once|TRBJ1-2
TGTGCCAGCAGTGCACAGGGGGCAGGTGGCTACACCTTC
CASSAQGAGGYTF
>TRBD1|TRBV18|NA|TRBJ2-1
TGTGCCAGCTCACCCGGGACAGGGGGCAATGAGCAGTTCTTC
CASSPGTGGNEQFF
>NA|TRBV7-9|NA|TRBJ1-1
TGTGCCAGCAGCTTCGCGGGCCGGCCTGAAGCTTTCTTT
CASSFAGRPEAFF
>NA|TRBV3-1/TRBV3-2|NA|TRBJ2-5
TGTGCCAGCAGCCAAGGGGGGCAAGAGACCCAGTACTTC
CASSQGGQETQYF
>NA|TRBV4-2|NA|TRBJ1-2
TGTGCCAGCAGCCAAGATGCGTATGGCTACACCTTC
CASSQDAYGYTF
>TRBD1|TRBV6-1|NA|TRBJ1-1
TGTGCCAGCAGTGATGGACAGGGACTCAAGGACACTGAAGCTTTCTTT
CASSDGQGLKDTEAFF
>TRBD2|TRBV10-2|NA|TRBJ2-1
TGCGCCAGCCCCGGGAGGAGCTCCTACAATGAGCAGTTCTTC
CASPGRSSYNEQFF
>TRBD1|TRBV18|NA|TRBJ1-2
TGTGCCAGCTCACCCCCCGGGACAGCGACCTATGGCTACACCTTC
CASSPPGTATYGYTF
>NA|TRBV7-9|NA|TRBJ1-5
TGTGCCAGCAGCTTAGAACAGGGTCCCAATCAGCCCCAGCATTTT
CASSLEQGPNQPQHF
>NA|TRBV6-5|NA|TRBJ1-4
TGTGCCAGCAAGCCGACACCAACTAATGAAAAACTGTTTTTT
CASKPTPTNEKLFF
>TRBD1|TRBV28|NA|TRBJ1-5
TGTGCCAGCAGCCCATGGGACAGGGAGGTTCAGCCCCAGCATTTT
CASSPWDREVQPQHF
>NA|TRBV7-8|NA|TRBJ1-2
TGTGCCAGCAGCTTAGACGCCGGGCGTGACTATGGCTACACCTTC
CASSLDAGRDYGYTF
>TRBD1|TRBV19|NA|TRBJ2-7
TGTGCCAGTAGTGTGACAGGGGGCGGTTACGAGCAGTACTTC
CASSVTGGGYEQYF
>NA|TRBV7-2|NA|TRBJ1-2
TGTGCCAGCAGCTTAGCTTTCAGGGGCTACACCTTC
CASSLAFRGYTF
>TRBD1|TRBV7-2|NA|TRBJ1-6
TGTGCCAGCAGCTTAACAGGGGGCTATAATTCACCCCTCCACTTT
CASSLTGGYNSPLHF
>NA|TRBV28|NA|TRBJ2-2
TGTGCCAGCAGTCTCGGATCCGAGGGCACCGGGGAGCTGTTTTTT
CASSLGSEGTGELFF
>TRBD2|TRBV6-5|NA|TRBJ2-7
TGTGCCGTTATGAGCGGGGACGCAAGAACCTACGAGCAGTACTTC
CAVMSGDARTYEQYF
>NA|TRBV4-1|NA|TRBJ2-7
TGCGCCAGCAGCTGGATGGACTCCTACGAGCAGTACTTC
CASSWMDSYEQYF
>NA|TRBV6-5|NA|TRBJ2-2
TGTGCCAGCAGTTACTTTCACACCGGGGAGCTGTTTTTT
CASSYFHTGELFF
>TRBD1|TRBV19|NA|TRBJ2-7
TGTGCCAGTAGACCGGGACAGGGGTTCTCCTACGAGCAGTACTTC
CASRPGQGFSYEQYF
>NA|TRBV28|NA|TRBJ2-2
TGTGCCAGCAGTTTTAAGGGGGAGCTGTTTTTT
CASSFKGELFF
>NA|TRBV6-5|NA|TRBJ1-2
TGTGCCAGCAGTTACTCGGCCCTGCCGAACTATGGCTACACCTTC
CASSYSALPNYGYTF
>NA|TRBV13|NA|TRBJ2-7
TGTGCCAGCAGCTTCGGTTCAGGGTACGAGCAGTACTTC
CASSFGSGYEQYF
>NA|TRBV19|NA|TRBJ1-3
TGTGCCACCTCGAAAAACATCCTGACAGGTACCTCTGGAAACACCATATATTTT
CATSKNILTGTSGNTIYF
>NA|TRBV6-1|NA|TRBJ2-2
TGTGCCAGCAGTGAAGGGTCTCAGGGCACCGGGGAGCTGTTTTTT
CASSEGSQGTGELFF